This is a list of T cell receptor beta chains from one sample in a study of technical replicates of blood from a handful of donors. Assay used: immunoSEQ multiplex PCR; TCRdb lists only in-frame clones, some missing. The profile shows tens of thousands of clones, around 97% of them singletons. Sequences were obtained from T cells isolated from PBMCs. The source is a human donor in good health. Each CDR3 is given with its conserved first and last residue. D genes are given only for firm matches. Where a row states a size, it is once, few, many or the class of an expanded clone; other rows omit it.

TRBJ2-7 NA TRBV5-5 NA TGTGCCAGCAGCTTGGCCGGGGACGAGCAGTACTTC CASSLAGDEQYF
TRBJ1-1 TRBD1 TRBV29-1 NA TGCAGCGTATCCGGGACAGGGGGCCCAGGGAGGGAAGCTTTCTTT CSVSGTGGPGREAFF
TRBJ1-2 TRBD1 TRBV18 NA TGTGCCAGCTCACCGACGACAGGGGACTATGGCTACACCTTC CASSPTTGDYGYTF
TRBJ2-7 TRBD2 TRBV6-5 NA TGTGCCAGCAGTAAGGGACTAGCACCCGGGGAGCAGTACTTC CASSKGLAPGEQYF
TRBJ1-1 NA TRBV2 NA TGTGCCAGCACTTTGGGGGGAGGGGACACTGAAGCTTTCTTT CASTLGGGDTEAFF
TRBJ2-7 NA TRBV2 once TGTGCCAGCATCCCCCCGCTATCCTACGAGCAGTACTTC CASIPPLSYEQYF
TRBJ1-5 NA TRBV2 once TGTGCCAGCAGCGCACAGGGAACGAGTAATCAGCCCCAGCATTTT CASSAQGTSNQPQHF
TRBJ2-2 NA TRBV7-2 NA TGTGCCAGCAGCTTGGGGGGGGCAGGGGAGCTGTTTTTT CASSLGGAGELFF
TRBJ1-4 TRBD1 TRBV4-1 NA TGCGCCAGCAGCCAAGATAGCCAGGGGGGTAGTGAAAAACTGTTTTTT CASSQDSQGGSEKLFF
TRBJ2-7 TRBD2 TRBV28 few TGTGCCAGCCGGTTAGCGGGACCCTACGAGCAGTACTTC CASRLAGPYEQYF
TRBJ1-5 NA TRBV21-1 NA TGTGCCAGACGGACAGACTATAGCAATCAGCCCCAGCATTTT CARRTDYSNQPQHF
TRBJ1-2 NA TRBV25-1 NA TGTGCCAGCAGTGCCTGGACAGACTATGGCTACACCTTC CASSAWTDYGYTF
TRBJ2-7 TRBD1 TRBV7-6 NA TGTGCCAGCAGCTTCCGGACAGGGAACAACGAGCAGTACTTC CASSFRTGNNEQYF
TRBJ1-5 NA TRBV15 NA TGTGCCACCAGCAGAGACCGTAGCAATCAGCCCCAGCATTTT CATSRDRSNQPQHF
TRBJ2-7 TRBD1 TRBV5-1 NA TGCGCCAGCAGCCCTGACAGGGGAAGCTACGAGCAGTACTTC CASSPDRGSYEQYF
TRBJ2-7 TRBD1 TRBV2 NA TGTGCCAGCAATAGGGACAGGGATTACGAGCAGTACTTC CASNRDRDYEQYF
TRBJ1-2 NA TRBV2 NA TGTGCCAGCAGGGGACTATTTGGCTACACCTTC CASRGLFGYTF
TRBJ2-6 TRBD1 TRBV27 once TGTGCCAGCAGTCCATATGACAGGGCTGGGGCCAACGTCCTGACTTTC CASSPYDRAGANVLTF
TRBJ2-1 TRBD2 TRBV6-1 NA TGTGCCAGCAGTGCCCGGGGGGACGGGAGGACCCAGCAGCAGTTCTTC CASSARGDGRTQQQFF
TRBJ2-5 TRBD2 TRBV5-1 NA TGCGCCAGCAGCCTCGGGACTAGCGCCAAACAAGAGACCCAGTACTTC CASSLGTSAKQETQYF
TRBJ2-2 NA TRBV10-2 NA TGCGCCAGCAGTGAGTCGGTGAGGACCGGGGAGCTGTTTTTT CASSESVRTGELFF
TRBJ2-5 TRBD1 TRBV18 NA TGTGCCAGCTCAGGTCGGACAGGATTAGAGACCCAGTACTTC CASSGRTGLETQYF
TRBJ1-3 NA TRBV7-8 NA TGTGCCAGCAGCTTTAAAGCCGACTCTGGAAACACCATATATTTT CASSFKADSGNTIYF
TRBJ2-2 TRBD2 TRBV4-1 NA TGCGCCAGCAGCCAAGAGGGCAGGGAGGGAACCGGGGAGCTGTTTTTT CASSQEGREGTGELFF
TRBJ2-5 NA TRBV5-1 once TGCGCCAGTCAGCCCCCAGGGGAGACCCAGTACTTC CASQPPGETQYF
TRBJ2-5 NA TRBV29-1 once TGCAGCGTTGAGCACAGCCAAGAGACCCAGTACTTC CSVEHSQETQYF
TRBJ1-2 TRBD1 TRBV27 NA TGTGCCAGCAGTTCCACAGGGGACCCCTATGGCTACACCTTC CASSSTGDPYGYTF
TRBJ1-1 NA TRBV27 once TGTGCCAGCGGACAGTCAGAGAACACTGAAGCTTTCTTT CASGQSENTEAFF
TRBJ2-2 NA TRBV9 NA TGTGCCAGCAGCGTAAATTGGGGGCCCGGGGAGCTGTTTTTT CASSVNWGPGELFF
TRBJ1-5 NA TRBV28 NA TGTGCCAGCAGTTTAGCCAGGGCGCGTCAGCCCCAGCATTTT CASSLARARQPQHF
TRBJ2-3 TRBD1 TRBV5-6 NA TGTGCCAGCAGCTTGACAGGGGTAGGTGAGGTCGGAGATACGCAGTATTTT CASSLTGVGEVGDTQYF
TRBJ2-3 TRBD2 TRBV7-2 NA TGTGCCAGCAGCTCGGCCGTCGCTAGCGGGGTCGCCGCGCAGTATTTT CASSSAVASGVAAQYF
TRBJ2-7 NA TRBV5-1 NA TGCGCCAGCAGCTTGTCCTCAAACGGCTACGAGCAGTACTTC CASSLSSNGYEQYF
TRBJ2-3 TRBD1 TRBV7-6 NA TGTGCCAGCAGCTTATCCTTAGGGGGCAGGGATACGCAGTATTTT CASSLSLGGRDTQYF
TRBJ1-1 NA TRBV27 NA TGTGCCAGCAGTTTGTATCCCGGGGATCTGAACACTGAAGCTTTCTTT CASSLYPGDLNTEAFF
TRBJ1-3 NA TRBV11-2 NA TGTGCCAGCAGCTTATGGTCGGTCTCTGGAAACACCATATATTTT CASSLWSVSGNTIYF
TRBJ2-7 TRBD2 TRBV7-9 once TGTGCCAGCAGCCTAACTAGCGGGGTAAGCTCCTACGAGCAGTACTTC CASSLTSGVSSYEQYF
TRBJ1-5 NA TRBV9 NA TGTGCCAGCAGCGTAGGTTTCGGAGGATATCAGCCCCAGCATTTT CASSVGFGGYQPQHF
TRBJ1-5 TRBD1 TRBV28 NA TGTGCCAGCCGGAAGGGGGCTAGCAATCAGCCCCAGCATTTT CASRKGASNQPQHF
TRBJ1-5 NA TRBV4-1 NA TGCGCCAGCAGCCGATGGGAGGGCGGGGATTCGCCCCAGCATTTT CASSRWEGGDSPQHF
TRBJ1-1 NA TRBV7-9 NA TGTGCCAGCAGCTTAGGGGGGGTGGCTGAAGCTTTCTTT CASSLGGVAEAFF
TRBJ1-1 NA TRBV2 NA TGTGCCAGCAGTGAAGGACAGACGATTGAAGCTTTCTTT CASSEGQTIEAFF